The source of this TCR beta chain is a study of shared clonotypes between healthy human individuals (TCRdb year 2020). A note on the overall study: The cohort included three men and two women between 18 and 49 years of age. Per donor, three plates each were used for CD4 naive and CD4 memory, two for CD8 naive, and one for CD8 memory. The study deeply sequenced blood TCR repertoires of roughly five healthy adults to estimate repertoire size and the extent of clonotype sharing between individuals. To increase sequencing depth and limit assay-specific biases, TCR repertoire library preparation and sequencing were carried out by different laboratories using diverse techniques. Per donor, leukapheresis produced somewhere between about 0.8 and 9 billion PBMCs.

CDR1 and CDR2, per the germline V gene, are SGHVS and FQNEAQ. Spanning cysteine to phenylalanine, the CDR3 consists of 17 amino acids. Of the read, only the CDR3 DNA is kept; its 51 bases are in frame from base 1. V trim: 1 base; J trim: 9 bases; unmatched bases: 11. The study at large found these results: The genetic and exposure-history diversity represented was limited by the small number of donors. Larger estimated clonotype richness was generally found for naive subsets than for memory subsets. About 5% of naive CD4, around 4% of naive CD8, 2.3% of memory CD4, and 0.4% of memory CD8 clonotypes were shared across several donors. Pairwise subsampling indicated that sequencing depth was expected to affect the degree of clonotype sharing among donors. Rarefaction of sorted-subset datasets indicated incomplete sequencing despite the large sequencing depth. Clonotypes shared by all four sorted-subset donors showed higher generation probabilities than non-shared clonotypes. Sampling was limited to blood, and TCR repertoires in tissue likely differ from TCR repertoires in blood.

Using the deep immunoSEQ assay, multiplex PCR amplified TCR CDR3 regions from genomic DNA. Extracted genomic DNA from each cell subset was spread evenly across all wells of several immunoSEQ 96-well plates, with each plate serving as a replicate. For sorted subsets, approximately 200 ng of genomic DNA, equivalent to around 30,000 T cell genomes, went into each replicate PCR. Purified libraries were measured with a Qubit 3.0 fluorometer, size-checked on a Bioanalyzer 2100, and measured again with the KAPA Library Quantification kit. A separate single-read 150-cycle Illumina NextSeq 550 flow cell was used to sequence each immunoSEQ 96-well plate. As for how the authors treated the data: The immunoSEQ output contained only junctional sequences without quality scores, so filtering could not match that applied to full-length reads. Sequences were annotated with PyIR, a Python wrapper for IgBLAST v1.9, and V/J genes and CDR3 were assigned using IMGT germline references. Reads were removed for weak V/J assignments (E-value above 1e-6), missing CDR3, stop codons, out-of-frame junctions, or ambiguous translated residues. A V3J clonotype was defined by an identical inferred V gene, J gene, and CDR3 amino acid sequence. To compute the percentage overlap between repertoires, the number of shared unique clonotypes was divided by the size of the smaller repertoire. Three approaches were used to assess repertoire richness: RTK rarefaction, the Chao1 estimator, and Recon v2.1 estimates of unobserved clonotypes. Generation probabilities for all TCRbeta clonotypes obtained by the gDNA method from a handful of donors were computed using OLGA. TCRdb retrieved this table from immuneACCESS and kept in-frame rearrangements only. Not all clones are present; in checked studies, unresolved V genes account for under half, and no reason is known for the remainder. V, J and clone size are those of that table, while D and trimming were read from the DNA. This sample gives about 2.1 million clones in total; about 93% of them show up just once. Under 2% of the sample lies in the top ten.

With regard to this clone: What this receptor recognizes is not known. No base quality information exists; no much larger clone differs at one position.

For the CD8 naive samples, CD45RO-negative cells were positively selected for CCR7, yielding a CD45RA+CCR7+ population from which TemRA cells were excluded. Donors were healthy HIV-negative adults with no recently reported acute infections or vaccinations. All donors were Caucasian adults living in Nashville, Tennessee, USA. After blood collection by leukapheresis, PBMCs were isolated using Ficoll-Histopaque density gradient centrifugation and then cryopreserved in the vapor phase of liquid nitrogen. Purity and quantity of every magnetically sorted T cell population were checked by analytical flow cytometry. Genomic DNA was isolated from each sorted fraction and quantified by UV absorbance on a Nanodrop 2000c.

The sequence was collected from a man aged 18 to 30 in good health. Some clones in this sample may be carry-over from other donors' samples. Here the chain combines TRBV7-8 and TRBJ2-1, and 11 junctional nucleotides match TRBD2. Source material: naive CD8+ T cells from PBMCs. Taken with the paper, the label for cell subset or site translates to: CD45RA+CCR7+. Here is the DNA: TGTGCCAGCAGCTTAGGGGAGGGACTAGCGGCATTCGGTGAGCAGTTCTTC. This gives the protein CASSLGEGLAAFGEQFF.